A selection of T cell receptor beta chains follows, all from one sample in a study of blood T cells in healthy people across ages. One entry per CDR3 protein results from TCRdb running MiXCR on the 5' RACE reads. Among fewer than 900,000 distinct CDR3 sequences listed, 43% were seen once. Sequenced material: blood. These receptors were taken from a woman aged 60-75 years in good health. The CDR3 runs from the conserved cysteine through the conserved F or W. D genes are given only for firm matches. Size is omitted from some rows. Given values are once, few, many or a class for expanded clones.

CDR3 DNA	CDR3 protein	clone size	J gene	V gene	D gene
TGTGCCAGCAGTTTGTGGACGGGGGCCTACGAGCAGTACTTC	CASSLWTGAYEQYF	few	TRBJ2-7	TRBV27	.
TGCAGTCCAACGGGACTTGGACTCTACGAGCAGTACTTC	CSPTGLGLYEQYF	.	TRBJ2-7	TRBV20-1	.
TGCGCCAGCAGCTTGGCCTGGACGGACTCTGGGGCCAACGTCCTGACTTTC	CASSLAWTDSGANVLTF	.	TRBJ2-6	TRBV5-1	.
TGTGCCAGCAGTGTGGGGGGACTAGCCCCTTACAGTGAGCAGTTCTTC	CASSVGGLAPYSEQFF	.	TRBJ2-1	TRBV2	TRBD2
TGTGCCAGCAGCCAGGCCGGATATAGCAATCAGCCCCAGCATTTT	CASSQAGYSNQPQHF	few	TRBJ1-5	TRBV3-1	.
TGTGCCAGCAGCCGGGCCGGGGGACAGGCCTACGAGCAGTACTTC	CASSRAGGQAYEQYF	.	TRBJ2-7	TRBV5-4	TRBD1
TGTGCCATCTATATAGAGTCCGCGGGCACCGGGGAGCTGTTTTTT	CAIYIESAGTGELFF	.	TRBJ2-2	TRBV7-2	.
TGTGCCAGCAGCTTGGCGGACAGCTTCCGACCTGATAATGGGGCGAACACTGAAGCTTTCTTT	CASSLADSFRPDNGANTEAFF	.	TRBJ1-1	TRBV13	.
TGTGCCAGCAGCTTAGTTGGTCCGGGGAGAGGGATCTCTGGGGCCAACGTCCTGACTTTC	CASSLVGPGRGISGANVLTF	.	TRBJ2-6	TRBV11-2	.
TGCAGTGCTTATGGGCCGGGGGATGAGCAGTTCTTC	CSAYGPGDEQFF	once	TRBJ2-1	TRBV20-1	.
TGTGCCACCAGCAGAACGATCCTTTCAGGGAACACTGAAGCTTTCTTT	CATSRTILSGNTEAFF	.	TRBJ1-1	TRBV15	.
TGTGCCAGCATCTCGGGACTAGCGGGAGGAGAGACCCAGTACTTC	CASISGLAGGETQYF	few	TRBJ2-5	TRBV5-6	TRBD2
TGTGCCAGCACTCCGGGACAGGGGGCTTACAATGAGCAGTACTTC	CASTPGQGAYNEQYF	.	TRBJ2-5	TRBV6-2/TRBV6-3	TRBD1
TGTGCCAGCAGCTTATTAAGTCTAGGTACCTACAATGAGCAGTTCTTC	CASSLLSLGTYNEQFF	few	TRBJ2-1	TRBV7-2	.
TGTGCCATCAGTGAAGACAGGGGGCGGAACACTGAAGCTTTCTTT	CAISEDRGRNTEAFF	.	TRBJ1-1	TRBV10-3	TRBD1
TGTGCCAGCAGCCAAAGACAGGGGGCTGTGGGAAACATTCAGTACTTC	CASSQRQGAVGNIQYF	few	TRBJ2-4	TRBV14	TRBD1
TGCGCCAGTAGGGACTCCGCGGGCTACGAGCAGTACTTC	CASRDSAGYEQYF	few	TRBJ2-7	TRBV5-1	.
TGTGCCAGCAGTCCGGAACCGGGACAGGCTAATGAAAAACTGTTTTTT	CASSPEPGQANEKLFF	.	TRBJ1-4	TRBV27	TRBD1
TGTGCCAGCAGTCAAAGACAGGGAGGTCACTATGGCTACACCTTC	CASSQRQGGHYGYTF	.	TRBJ1-2	TRBV12-3/TRBV12-4	TRBD1
TGCAGTGCTAGATGGACTAGCGGGAGGAACGAGCAGTACTTC	CSARWTSGRNEQYF	.	TRBJ2-7	TRBV20-1	TRBD2
TGCGCCAGCAGCTTGGGCCTGAGAGATACGCAGTATTTT	CASSLGLRDTQYF	.	TRBJ2-3	TRBV5-1	.
TGCGCCAGCAGCCATGGGACTAGCGGGGGGGGCTACAATGAGCAGTTCTTC	CASSHGTSGGGYNEQFF	.	TRBJ2-1	TRBV5-1	TRBD2
TGTGCCAGCAGACCCGGGGTAGCGGGGTCCAATGAGCAGTTCTTC	CASRPGVAGSNEQFF	.	TRBJ2-1	TRBV27	TRBD2
TGTGCCAGCAGTTACTCGGCTAGCGGACCGTCCTACGAGCAGTACTTC	CASSYSASGPSYEQYF	.	TRBJ2-7	TRBV6-5	TRBD2
TGTGCCAGCAGTTACCAACCGGGAGCTACGGAGACCCAGTACTTC	CASSYQPGATETQYF	.	TRBJ2-5	TRBV6-6	.
TGCAGCGTTGTGAATGCCTTAATCTCTGAAGCTTTCTTT	CSVVNALISEAFF	.	TRBJ1-1	TRBV29-1	.
TGTGCCAGCAGCCAAGAGGTCCTGGGGAGTTCCCCCTACAATGAGCAGTTCTTC	CASSQEVLGSSPYNEQFF	many	TRBJ2-1	TRBV4-2	.
TGTGCCAGCTCACCCCTCCGGGAGAACACTGAAGCTTTCTTT	CASSPLRENTEAFF	few	TRBJ1-1	TRBV18	.
TGTGCCAGCACCCGGGACTCGTACCCAAACAATGAGCAGTTCTTC	CASTRDSYPNNEQFF	.	TRBJ2-1	TRBV2	.
TGTGCCAGCTCACCACTCGTCAGGTCTCCAACTAGCACAGATACGCAGTATTTT	CASSPLVRSPTSTDTQYF	.	TRBJ2-3	TRBV18	.
TGTGCCACCAGTGATTTCCGGACAGACTCCCGATATGGCTACACCTTC	CATSDFRTDSRYGYTF	.	TRBJ1-2	TRBV24-1	.
TGCAGTCGAGACGGACTAGCGGCCTACGAGCAGTACTTC	CSRDGLAAYEQYF	.	TRBJ2-7	TRBV20-1	TRBD2
TGCGCCAGCAATGGGGACAGGGGAGTGGATACGCAGTATTTT	CASNGDRGVDTQYF	many	TRBJ2-3	TRBV5-1	TRBD1
TGTGCCAGCAGCCTTCAGGGAGCAAACTACAATGAGCAGTTCTTC	CASSLQGANYNEQFF	.	TRBJ2-1	TRBV28	.
TGCAGCGTTTCGGGGGCCTCCTACAATGAGCAGTTCTTC	CSVSGASYNEQFF	.	TRBJ2-1	TRBV29-1	.
TGTGCCAGCAGCTTAGGTTCCGATCTAGCGGGAACGCAGTATTTT	CASSLGSDLAGTQYF	.	TRBJ2-3	TRBV7-2	TRBD2
TGTGCCAGCAGCTTAGGAGGATTCAGGGATTCACCCCTCCACTTT	CASSLGGFRDSPLHF	few	TRBJ1-6	TRBV7-2	.
TGTGCCAGCAGCTCCTTGTATTCGCAGGGGGCCACCTACGAGCAGTACTTC	CASSSLYSQGATYEQYF	.	TRBJ2-7	TRBV7-9	TRBD1
TGTGCCAGCAGTTCTAGCGGGGATGGCGAGACCCAGTACTTC	CASSSSGDGETQYF	.	TRBJ2-5	TRBV12-3/TRBV12-4	TRBD2
TGCAGCGTCTCTCTTGACGTCTTGGGGGGCTACACCTTC	CSVSLDVLGGYTF	.	TRBJ1-2	TRBV29-1	.
TGCGCCAGCAGCAACATACTAGCGGGAGGGCAAAATGAGCAGTTCTTC	CASSNILAGGQNEQFF	many	TRBJ2-1	TRBV5-1	TRBD2
TGCAGTTTTGTACCCGACACGACAGATACGCAGTATTTT	CSFVPDTTDTQYF	.	TRBJ2-3	TRBV20-1	.
TGTGCCAGCAGCTCCGGAGGGGACAGGGGGATGATCTATGGCTACACCTTC	CASSSGGDRGMIYGYTF	few	TRBJ1-2	TRBV7-2	TRBD1
TGTGCCAGCAGTTCGCCCCTTACTAGCGGCACCTACAATGAGCAGTTCTTC	CASSSPLTSGTYNEQFF	.	TRBJ2-1	TRBV27	TRBD2
TGCGCCAGCAGCCAAGGGCACAGCTCTAATGAAAAACTGTTTTTT	CASSQGHSSNEKLFF	.	TRBJ1-4	TRBV4-1	.
TGCAGCGCTGGGGGGAACACTGAAGCTTTCTTT	CSAGGNTEAFF	few	TRBJ1-1	TRBV20-1	.
TGTGCCAGCAGCCCAGTGAGGCCACCTGAAGCTTTCTTT	CASSPVRPPEAFF	.	TRBJ1-1	TRBV11-2	.
TGCGCCAGCAGCAGCCAGAGTTCGGGTTTCGAGCAGTTCTTC	CASSSQSSGFEQFF	many	TRBJ2-1	TRBV5-1	.
TGTGCCAGCAGCTTAGGGCGGCAGCAGTTCTTC	CASSLGRQQFF	.	TRBJ2-1	TRBV7-9	.
TGTGCCAGCAGTTCCAGCGGGGCGCTCTCCTACGAGCAGTACTTC	CASSSSGALSYEQYF	few	TRBJ2-7	TRBV28	TRBD2
TGTGCCAGCAGTCCCCGGACAGGGAGTTCCATAAATTCACCCCTCCACTTT	CASSPRTGSSINSPLHF	few	TRBJ1-6	TRBV12-3/TRBV12-4	TRBD1
TGTGCCATCAGTGAAGGGACAGGGTGGAACACTGAAGCTTTCTTT	CAISEGTGWNTEAFF	once	TRBJ1-1	TRBV10-3	TRBD1
TGTGCCATCAGTGTTCGGGGCTCCTACAATGAGCAGTTCTTC	CAISVRGSYNEQFF	.	TRBJ2-1	TRBV10-3	.
TGCGCCAGCAGCTTTGATAGTGGGTCCTACAATGAGCAGTTCTTC	CASSFDSGSYNEQFF	few	TRBJ2-1	TRBV5-1	.
TGTGCCACCAGTGATCCCGGGCCTCGGGGGAAGGAGCAGTTCTTC	CATSDPGPRGKEQFF	.	TRBJ2-1	TRBV24-1	.
TGCAGTGCTATTGGGCTTATGAATCAGCCCCAGCATTTT	CSAIGLMNQPQHF	.	TRBJ1-5	TRBV20-1	.
TGTGCCAGCAGTAGCGGGCACCTCCTACGAGCGTACTTC	CASSSGHLLRAYF	few	TRBJ2-7	TRBV12-3/TRBV12-4	.
TGTGCCACCAGACCGGGCGGGGACCCCTGTGGCTACACCTTC	CATRPGGDPCGYTF	many	TRBJ1-2	TRBV15	.
TGCGCCAGCAGCCAGTTTTGGTTCGAGTCCACGGAGACCCAGTACTTC	CASSQFWFESTETQYF	few	TRBJ2-5	TRBV5-1	.